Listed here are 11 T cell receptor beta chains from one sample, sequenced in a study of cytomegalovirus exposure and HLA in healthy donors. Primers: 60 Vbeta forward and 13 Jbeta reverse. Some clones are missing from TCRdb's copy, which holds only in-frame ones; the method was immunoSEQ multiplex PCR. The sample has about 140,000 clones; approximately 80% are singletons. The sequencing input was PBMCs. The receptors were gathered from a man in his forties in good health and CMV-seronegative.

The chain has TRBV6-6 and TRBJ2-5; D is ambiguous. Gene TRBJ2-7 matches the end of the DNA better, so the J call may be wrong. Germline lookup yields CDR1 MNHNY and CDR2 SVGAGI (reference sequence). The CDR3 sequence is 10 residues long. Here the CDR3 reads CASGVSEQYF. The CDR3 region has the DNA TGTGCCAGCGGGGTTAGCGAGCAGTACTTC.

CDR3 sequence: CSVENAGEQFF. In DNA, the CDR3 is TGCAGCGTGGAGAATGCCGGTGAGCAGTTCTTC. The gene calls are TRBV29-1 and TRBJ2-1; D unclear. The CDR3 loop spans 11 amino acids. Trimming pared 6 bases from V and 9 bases from J, leaving 12 bases between. CDR1 is SQVTM, CDR2 ANQGSEA, per germline.

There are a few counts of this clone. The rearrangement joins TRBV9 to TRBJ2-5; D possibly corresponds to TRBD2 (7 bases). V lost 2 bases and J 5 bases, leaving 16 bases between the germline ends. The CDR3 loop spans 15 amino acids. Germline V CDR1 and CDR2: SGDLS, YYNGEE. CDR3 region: CASSVLGGVSETQYF. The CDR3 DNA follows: TGTGCCAGCAGCGTCCTAGGGGGGGTGTCGGAGACCCAGTACTTC.

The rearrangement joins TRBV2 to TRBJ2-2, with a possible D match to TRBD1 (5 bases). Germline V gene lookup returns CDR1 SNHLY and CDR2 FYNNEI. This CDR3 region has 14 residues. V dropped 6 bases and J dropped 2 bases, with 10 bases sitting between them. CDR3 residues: CASRRTINTGELFF. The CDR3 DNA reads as TGTGCCAGCAGACGGACAATCAACACCGGGGAGCTGTTTTTT.

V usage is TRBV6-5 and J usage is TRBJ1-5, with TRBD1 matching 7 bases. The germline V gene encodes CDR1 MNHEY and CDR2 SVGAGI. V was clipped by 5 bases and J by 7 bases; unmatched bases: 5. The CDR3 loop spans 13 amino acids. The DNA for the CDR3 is TGTGCCAGCAGTAGCCAGGGGGTCCAGCCCCAGCATTTT. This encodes CASSSQGVQPQHF.

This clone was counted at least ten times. The CDR3 protein is CASRRAATNEKLFF. CDR3 coding DNA: TGTGCCAGCCGAAGAGCGGCAACTAATGAAAAACTGTTTTTT. The chain combines TRBV6-1 with TRBJ1-4; unclear D gene. CDR1 and CDR2 (germline): MNHNS, SASEGT. V was clipped by 8 bases and J by 0 bases, with 10 bases between them. The CDR3 runs 14 residues.

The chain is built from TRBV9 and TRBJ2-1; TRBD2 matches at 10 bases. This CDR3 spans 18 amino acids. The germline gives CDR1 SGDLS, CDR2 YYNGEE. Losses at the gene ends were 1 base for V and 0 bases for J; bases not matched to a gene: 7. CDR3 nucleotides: TGTGCCAGCAGCGTAATTAGCGGGGGGACGAGCTCCTACAATGAGCAGTTCTTC. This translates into CASSVISGGTSSYNEQFF.

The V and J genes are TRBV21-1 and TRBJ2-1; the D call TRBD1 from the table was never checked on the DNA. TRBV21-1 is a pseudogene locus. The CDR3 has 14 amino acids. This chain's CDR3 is CASPVTGAWNEQFF. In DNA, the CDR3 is TGTGCCAGCCCTGTGACAGGGGCCTGGAATGAGCAGTTCTTC.

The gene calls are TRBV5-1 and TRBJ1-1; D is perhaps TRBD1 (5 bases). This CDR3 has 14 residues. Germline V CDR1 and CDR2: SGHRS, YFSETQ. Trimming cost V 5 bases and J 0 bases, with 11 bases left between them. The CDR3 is CASRTQGMNTEAFF. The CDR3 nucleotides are TGCGCCAGCAGGACCCAGGGTATGAACACTGAAGCTTTCTTT.

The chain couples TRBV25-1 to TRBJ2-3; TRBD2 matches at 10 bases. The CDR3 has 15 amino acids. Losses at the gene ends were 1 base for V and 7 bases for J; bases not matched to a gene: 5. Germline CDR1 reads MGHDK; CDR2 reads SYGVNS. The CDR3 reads CASSESLAGAYTQYF. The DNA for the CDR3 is TGTGCCAGCAGTGAATCCCTAGCGGGAGCGTATACGCAGTATTTT.

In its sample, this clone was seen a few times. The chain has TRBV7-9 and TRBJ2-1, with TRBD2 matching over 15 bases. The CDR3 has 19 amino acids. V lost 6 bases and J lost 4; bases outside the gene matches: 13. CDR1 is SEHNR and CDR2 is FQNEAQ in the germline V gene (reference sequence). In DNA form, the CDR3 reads TGTGCCAGCAGACCTTCGGGGGCCGGGACTAGCGGGGGGTACAATGAGCAGTTCTTC. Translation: CASRPSGAGTSGGYNEQFF. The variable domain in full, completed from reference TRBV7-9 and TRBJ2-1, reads DTGVSQNPRHKITKRGQNVTFRCDPISEHNRLYWYRQTLGQGPEFLTYFQNEAQLEKSRLLSDRFSAERPKGSFSTLEIQRTEQGDSAMYLCASRPSGAGTSGGYNEQFFGPGTRLTVL.